This TCR beta chain was profiled in a study of response to subunit inactivated influenza vaccine. Study-level points and caveats: It was suggested by the authors that few new T cells are recruited by each seasonal influenza vaccination.

Concerning this clonotype: Its antigen is unknown.

There are 14 residues in the CDR3. Germline V gene data show CDR1 as SGHTA and CDR2 as FQGNSA. Deletions cut 5 bases from V and 1 base from J, with 11 bases between. TCRdb re-called the RT-PCR reads with MiXCR, one entry per CDR3 protein. The profile covers approximately 310,000 distinct CDR3 sequences, with around a fifth appearing a single time and roughly 10% taken by the ten largest. The source material was PBMCs from blood, sampled roughly 20 months after vaccination. The rearrangement links TRBV7-2 to TRBJ1-2, with a weak D call TRBD1 (5 bases). The sequence was obtained from a man between 50 and 70 years old who received an inactivated influenza vaccine. The chain's CDR3 is CASSLRQNNYGYTF. In DNA, the CDR3 is TGTGCCAGCAGCCTAAGACAGAATAACTATGGCTACACCTTC. Supplemented by reference TRBV7-2 and TRBJ1-2, the full variable domain reads GAGVSQSPSNKVTEKGKDVELRCDPISGHTALYWYRQSLGQGLEFLIYFQGNSAPDKSGLPSDRFSAERTGGSVSTLTIQRTQQEDSAVYLCASSLRQNNYGYTFGSGTRLTVV.